This T cell receptor beta chain was sequenced in a study of cytomegalovirus exposure and HLA in healthy donors. For the study at large: From HLA-typed donors, an early data release held tens of millions of unique TCRs. General study points: Roughly even sequencing depth across donors was the assumption behind the presence/absence analyses.

The PCR was carried out with 60 Vbeta primers and 13 Jbeta primers. Clones were read by immunoSEQ multiplex PCR, and TCRdb kept only the in-frame ones, dropping some. The table records under 150,000 clones, under 85% of them present only once. In regard to this clone: As yet, its antigen is unknown.

CDR1 SGHRS and CDR2 YFSETQ come from the germline V gene. Between the trimmed V and J ends, which lost 2 bases and 2 bases, there was a span of 14 bases. This CDR3 spans 16 amino acids. The clonotype was recovered from a man aged 18 to 30 in good health and CMV-seronegative. This rearrangement joins TRBV5-1 to TRBJ1-3; D may be TRBD1 (6 bases). Specimen: PBMCs. This CDR3 reads CASSFSGEGPGNTIYF. The CDR3 nucleotides read TGCGCCAGCAGCTTTTCAGGGGAAGGGCCTGGAAACACCATATATTTT.